These 10 T cell receptor beta chains were sequenced from one sample in a study of cytomegalovirus exposure and HLA in healthy donors. The PCR used 60 Vbeta and 13 Jbeta primers. TCRdb keeps only in-frame clones here, not all; method: immunoSEQ multiplex PCR. The sample holds 85,000 to 130,000 clones, 75% seen once. Source material: PBMCs. The source of these receptors is a male donor in good health and CMV-seropositive.

This clone has just a few counts. The V and J genes are TRBV7-3 and TRBJ1-1, with D possibly TRBD1 on 5 matching bases. Germline assignment: CDR1 SGHTA and CDR2 FQGTGA. The germline V and J ends were trimmed by 5 bases and 1 base, with 8 bases remaining between them. CDR3 length: 13 amino acids. In nucleotides, the CDR3 is TGTGCCAGCAGCGCGGGACGGAACACTGAAGCTTTCTTT. Translating it yields CASSAGRNTEAFF.

The chain combines TRBV11-2 with TRBJ1-2, with a weak D call TRBD1 (5 bases). This CDR3 contains 15 residues. The ends were cut back, 4 bases at V and 2 bases at J, with 14 bases in the middle. CDR1 and CDR2 (germline): SGHAT, FQNNGV. CDR3 DNA: TGTGCCAGCAGCTCCCCCCTCCAGGGCAACTATGGCTACACCTTC. It specifies CASSSPLQGNYGYTF.

The chain carries TRBV2 and TRBJ1-5; D possibly corresponds to TRBD1 (5 bases). The CDR3 extends over 16 amino acids. With 1 base removed from V and 6 bases from J, the gap between germline ends came to 16 bases. CDR1 and CDR2 from the germline V gene are SNHLY and FYNNEI. CDR3: CASSEGPAWGGQPQHF. The CDR3 DNA follows: TGTGCCAGCAGTGAAGGCCCAGCCTGGGGGGGTCAGCCCCAGCATTTT.

The chain uses TRBV6-5 and TRBJ2-5; 7 nucleotides agree with TRBD1. V dropped 5 bases and J dropped 2; count of bases not matched to a gene: 5. Germline CDR1 is MNHEY and CDR2 is SVGAGI. This CDR3 has 14 amino acids. CDR3 in DNA: TGTGCCAGCAGTGCTCCGGGACAGCAAGAGACCCAGTACTTC. Its translation: CASSAPGQQETQYF.

Only a few counts were recorded for this clone. The CDR3 loop is CSGRGTGQETQYF. The CDR3 nucleotides read TGCAGCGGCAGGGGGACGGGGCAAGAGACCCAGTACTTC. This chain uses TRBV29-1 with TRBJ2-5, with TRBD1 identical over 7 bases. CDR3 size: 13 residues. V gave up 7 bases and J gave up 2 bases; unmatched junction bases: 7. Looked up from germline, CDR1 is SQVTM and CDR2 is ANQGSEA.

This chain connects TRBV5-4 to TRBJ1-2; D ambiguous. Trimming stripped 3 bases from V and 3 bases from J, with 12 bases between. The CDR3 consists of 14 residues. Germline V gives CDR1 SGHNT, CDR2 YYREEE (reference sequence). The CDR3 DNA follows: TGTGCCAGCAGCTCGGACTGGGATGACTATGGCTACACCTTC. Translation gives CASSSDWDDYGYTF.

The V call is TRBV5-6, the J call TRBJ2-7; 12 bases align to TRBD2. Trimming removed 4 bases from V and 2 bases from J; junction bases left unmatched: 10. Germline lookup yields CDR1 SGHDT and CDR2 YYEEEE. This CDR3 spans 17 amino acids. CDR3 sequence (DNA): TGTGCCAGCAGCACAACACGACTAGCGGGGGAGCCCTACGAGCAGTACTTC. It specifies CASSTTRLAGEPYEQYF. Based on the CDR3 plus reference TRBV5-6 and TRBJ2-7, the full variable domain is DAGVTQSPTHLIKTRGQQVTLRCSPKSGHDTVSWYQQALGQGPQFIFQYYEEEERQRGNFPDRFSGHQFPNYSSELNVNALLLGDSALYLCASSTTRLAGEPYEQYFGPGTRLTVT.

The genes are TRBV6-1 and TRBJ1-5; D not certain. Germline V gives CDR1 MNHNS, CDR2 SASEGT. V lost 6 bases, J lost 0 bases, and 12 bases lay in between. This CDR3 spans 15 amino acids. This CDR3 is CASRGVEYSNQPQHF. CDR3 nucleotide sequence: TGTGCCAGCAGGGGAGTAGAATATAGCAATCAGCCCCAGCATTTT.

J is TRBJ1-1 and V is TRBV6-5; 10 nucleotides align to TRBD1. Germline CDR1 reads MNHEY; CDR2 reads SVGAGI. The CDR3 runs to 13 residues. V lost 7 bases, J lost 7 bases, and 6 bases stayed unmatched. The CDR3: CASTGTGAIEAFF. The CDR3 DNA reads as TGTGCCAGCACAGGGACAGGGGCTATTGAAGCTTTCTTT.

The CDR3 DNA is TGCGCCAGCAGCCAGGCCGTCGAGCGGGGGGGCCTCTCCGGGGAGCTGTTTTTT. It encodes CASSQAVERGGLSGELFF. V usage is TRBV4-3 and J usage is TRBJ2-2; 10 bases map to TRBD2. The CDR3 sequence is 18 residues long. Germline loops: CDR1 LGHNA, CDR2 YSLEER. Trimming removed 3 bases from V and 6 bases from J; junction bases left unmatched: 13.